A single sample gave rise to the 17 T cell receptor beta chains below, sequenced in a study of PD-1 blockade in classical Hodgkin lymphoma (dated by TCRdb to 2018 to 2020). The time point label, as the study defines it: cycle 4 day 1 (C4D1), after less than 7 weeks of nivolumab. Every trial patient had relapsed after autologous stem cell transplantation, and cohorts A, B and C differed in prior brentuximab vedotin exposure. A Miltenyi CD4+ T cell isolation kit was used for magnetic negative selection to purify CD4+ T cells from thawed PBMCs. Libraries were constructed by the immunoSEQ multiplex PCR assay. TCRdb mirrors the immuneACCESS table, restricted to in-frame sequences. Some clones are absent from its copies; in checked studies, under half trace to an unresolved V gene, and the reason for the others is unknown. This sample lists about 28,000 clones; roughly four fifths were detected once. The ten largest clones take up approximately 0.62% of the sample.

The sequences come from CD4+ T cells from blood, collected before the fourth cycle of nivolumab. The receptors shown here come from a human donor with classical Hodgkin lymphoma.

This sequence joins TRBV14 and TRBJ1-1, with D tentatively TRBD1 (5 bases). Looked up from germline, CDR1 is SGHDN and CDR2 is FVKESK. V lost 4 bases to trimming and J lost 5 bases, with 11 bases between them. The CDR3 is 13 amino acids. CDR3 protein: CASSLEGRTEAFF. CDR3 DNA: TGTGCCAGCAGCCTGGAGGGGCGGACTGAAGCTTTCTTT.

The rearrangement uses TRBV28 and TRBJ1-5; D is undetermined. The CDR3 length is 15 residues. The germline V and J ends were trimmed by 2 bases and 0 bases, with 8 bases remaining between them. Germline CDR1 and CDR2: MDHEN and SYDVKM. The CDR3 sequence: CASSLSSYSNQPQHF. CDR3 DNA: TGTGCCAGCAGTTTAAGCAGTTATAGCAATCAGCCCCAGCATTTT. The full variable domain, rest sourced from reference TRBV28 and TRBJ1-5, is DVKVTQSSRYLVKRTGEKVFLECVQDMDHENMFWYRQDPGLGLRLIYFSYDVKMKEKGDIPEGYSVSREKKERFSLILESASTNQTSMYLCASSLSSYSNQPQHFGDGTRLSIL.

This clone occurred a few times. The V call is TRBV13, the J call TRBJ1-1; D may be TRBD1 (5 bases). Trimming removed 1 base from V and 1 base from J, with 7 bases in between. The CDR3 contains 14 residues. Germline V gene data show CDR1 as PRHDT and CDR2 as FYEKMQ (reference sequence). The CDR3 DNA reads TGTGCCAGCAGCTTAGTCAGGGCGAACACTGAAGCTTTCTTT. It specifies CASSLVRANTEAFF.

The chain employs TRBV5-1 and TRBJ2-1; 9 bases map to TRBD2. This CDR3 comprises 15 residues. V lost 4 bases to trimming and J lost 9 bases; unmatched junction nucleotides: 11. Germline V gene lookup returns CDR1 SGHRS and CDR2 YFSETQ. Here the CDR3 reads CASSQDSGSRGEQFF. The CDR3, as DNA: TGCGCCAGCAGCCAAGATAGCGGGAGTAGAGGTGAGCAGTTCTTC.

This sequence joins TRBV28 and TRBJ1-2, with a possible D match to TRBD1 (6 bases). The CDR3 loop spans 14 amino acids. Per the germline V gene, CDR1 is MDHEN and CDR2 is SYDVKM. With 2 bases removed from V and 5 bases from J, the gap between germline ends came to 12 bases. CDR3 protein: CASSLAGARYGYTF. The CDR3 nucleotides are TGTGCCAGCAGTTTAGCAGGGGCTAGATATGGCTACACCTTC.

The V gene is TRBV9, the J gene TRBJ2-1; no reliable D call. The V and J ends lost 0 bases and 4 bases respectively, with 17 bases between them. Germline-derived CDR1 and CDR2 are SGDLS and YYNGEE. The CDR3 length is 17 residues. The CDR3 loop is CASSVALGGSKYNEQFF. CDR3 DNA sequence: TGTGCCAGCAGCGTAGCCTTAGGTGGAAGTAAATACAATGAGCAGTTCTTC.

The V call is TRBV7-9, the J call TRBJ1-3, with D perhaps TRBD1 (6 bases). V lost 4 bases, J lost 0 bases, and 13 bases lay in between. The CDR3 runs to 16 residues. The germline CDR1 and CDR2 sequences are SEHNR and FQNEAQ (reference sequence). As DNA, the CDR3 is TGTGCCAGCAGCTCCCGACAGGCTCACTCTGGAAACACCATATATTTT. Translation gives CASSSRQAHSGNTIYF.

The chain joins TRBV19 to TRBJ2-5; TRBD2 might be the D (6 bases). This CDR3 region has 16 residues. Germline V CDR1 and CDR2: LNHDA, SQIVND (reference sequence). V was pared by 3 bases and J by 2 bases, with 16 bases between. As DNA, the CDR3 is TGTGCCAGTAGTATCCCCTGGCGGGGAACTCAAGAGACCCAGTACTTC. This codes for CASSIPWRGTQETQYF.

The chain has TRBV29-1 and TRBJ1-1; possible D gene TRBD1, 5 bases. The germline CDR1 and CDR2 sequences are SQVTM and ANQGSEA. V was clipped by 4 bases and J by 5 bases, with 17 bases between them. The CDR3 is made up of 14 amino acids. CDR3 protein: CSVVSLTDITEAFF. The CDR3 DNA follows: TGCAGCGTTGTTTCGTTGACAGATATAACTGAAGCTTTCTTT.

The V gene is TRBV27, the J gene TRBJ2-3; D possibly corresponds to TRBD2 (6 bases). The V gene lost 3 bases and the J gene lost 3 bases, with 10 bases spanning the gap. The germline V gene has CDR1 MNHEY and CDR2 SMNVEV (reference sequence). This CDR3 is 14 amino acids long. Here the CDR3 reads CASSFQEGTDTQYF. The CDR3 nucleotides read TGTGCCAGCAGTTTCCAGGAGGGGACAGATACGCAGTATTTT.

The rearrangement joins TRBV5-1 to TRBJ2-6; D unclear. CDR3 length equals 18 residues. From germline, CDR1 is SGHRS and CDR2 YFSETQ. Deletions cut 0 bases from V and 1 base from J, with 14 bases between. The CDR3 DNA reads TGCGCCAGCAGCTTGGCCAACAGTCATTTTTCTGGGGCCAACGTCCTGACTTTC. Protein product: CASSLANSHFSGANVLTF.

V usage is TRBV9 and J usage is TRBJ1-2, with D maybe TRBD1 (5 bases). Per the germline V gene, CDR1 is SGDLS and CDR2 is YYNGEE. V shed 4 bases and J shed 3 bases, with 13 bases lying between them. The CDR3 extends over 14 amino acids. The CDR3 nucleotides read TGTGCCAGCAGCCGCCCGGGGGAGGACTATGGCTACACCTTC. Protein product: CASSRPGEDYGYTF.

This chain links TRBV4-3 with TRBJ2-5; 8 bases line up with TRBD1. The CDR3 consists of 16 residues. From germline, CDR1 is LGHNA and CDR2 YSLEER. With 4 bases clipped from V and 2 bases from J, the junction kept 9 bases outside the gene matches. CDR3 coding DNA: TGCGCCAGCAGCCCCTCAAATGGACAGGGACAAGAGACCCAGTACTTC. It encodes CASSPSNGQGQETQYF.

The chain recombines TRBV6-4 with TRBJ1-4; D ambiguous. CDR1 and CDR2 from the germline V gene are MRHNA and SNTAGT. V lost 5 bases to trimming and J lost 8 bases, with 12 bases between them. This CDR3 has 13 residues. CDR3 sequence reads: CASSMEEGEKLFF. The DNA for the CDR3 is TGTGCCAGCAGTATGGAGGAAGGGGAAAAACTGTTTTTT.

The chain employs TRBV28 and TRBJ1-1, with D uncertain. This CDR3 spans 14 amino acids. Germline loops: CDR1 MDHEN, CDR2 SYDVKM. Trimming took off 2 bases at V and 3 bases at J, with 10 bases between the two ends. CDR3 amino acids: CASSLVEGDTEAFF. Here the CDR3 DNA reads TGTGCCAGCAGTTTAGTGGAGGGAGACACTGAAGCTTTCTTT.

The V gene is TRBV20-1, the J gene TRBJ2-7; weak D call: TRBD2 (6 bases). V was clipped by 3 bases and J by 4 bases, with 7 bases between them. The CDR3 loop spans 11 amino acids. Germline V lookup: CDR1 DFQATT, CDR2 SNEGSKA (reference sequence). The DNA for the CDR3 is TGCAGTGCTAGGGGGGGATACGAGCAGTACTTC. Protein: CSARGGYEQYF.

A single count supports this clone. The rearrangement links TRBV7-3 to TRBJ2-1; TRBD2 aligns across 9 bases. Germline-derived CDR1 and CDR2 are SGHTA and FQGTGA. V lost 1 base and J lost 4; bases outside the gene matches: 5. This CDR3 has 16 amino acids. Here the CDR3 DNA reads TGTGCCAGCAGCTTAATGGGACTAGCTGTATACAATGAGCAGTTCTTC. Residues: CASSLMGLAVYNEQFF. The full variable domain, in which reference TRBV7-3 and TRBJ2-1 provide the parts outside the CDR3, is GAGVSQTPSNKVTEKGKYVELRCDPISGHTALYWYRQSLGQGPEFLIYFQGTGAADDSGLPNDRFFAVRPEGSVSTLKIQRTERGDSAVYLCASSLMGLAVYNEQFFGPGTRLTVL.